The source of this TCR beta chain is a study of spatial heterogeneity in lung cancer. The length of the CDR3 is 14 residues. V was shortened by 6 bases and J by 7 bases, with 13 bases between the two germline ends. Unique molecular identifiers, one per molecule, were present on every TCR cDNA molecule. TCRdb used MiXCR to reprocess the 5' RACE reads, holding one entry per CDR3 protein. Of tens of thousands of distinct CDR3 sequences in the sample, about an eighth were seen once. Sample time point: blood at routine non-recurrence follow-up after resection. Material: PBMCs, obtained at follow-up. This receptor was obtained from a male donor with early-stage non-small cell lung cancer. The chain combines TRBV12-3 or TRBV12-4 with TRBJ1-6, with D possibly being TRBD1 (5 bases). The CDR3, as DNA: TGTGCCAGCAGCCTAGGGGTATCCAATTCACCCCTCCACTTT. Amino acids: CASSLGVSNSPLHF.